The 32 T cell receptor beta chains reported below all come from one sample, sequenced in a study of regulatory T cells in long-lasting Graves disease. Researchers made TCR beta libraries by using iRepertoire HTBI primers and running Arm-PCR on CDR3 regions. TCRdb re-derived calls from the multiplex PCR reads in MiXCR, one entry per CDR3 protein. The sample contains a few hundred thousand distinct CDR3 sequences, roughly 23% of which appear only once. The time point: persistent/refractory GD, antithyroid drugs over 5 years with positive TRAb. TCR sequences were obtained from RNA taken from PBMCs. The material was peripheral blood mononuclear cells (PBMCs), obtained when the disease was refractory, from a patient treated with antithyroid drugs. Source of these receptors: a female donor with Graves disease.

V is TRBV6-1 and J is TRBJ1-6; no clear D. Germline V gives CDR1 MNHNS, CDR2 SASEGT. This CDR3 spans 16 amino acids. V dropped 6 bases and J dropped 9 bases, with 21 bases sitting between them. The CDR3 DNA reads as TGTGCCAGCAGGATTAGACCGGGTGGGTCTCCTTCACCCCTCCACTTT. Amino acids: CASRIRPGGSPSPLHF.

This clonotype has only a few counts. The V call is TRBV14, the J call TRBJ2-5; D ambiguous. V was shortened by 1 base and J by 1 base, with 7 bases between the two germline ends. The germline CDR1 and CDR2 sequences are SGHDN and FVKESK. CDR3 length equals 14 residues. The CDR3 DNA reads TGTGCCAGCAGCCAAGCGGAGATCCAAGAGACCCAGTACTTC. The encoded protein is CASSQAEIQETQYF.

This clonotype was seen ten or more times. This sequence joins TRBV6-1 and TRBJ2-6; D is unresolved. Germline V gives CDR1 MNHNS, CDR2 SASEGT. V gave up 5 bases and J gave up 1 base, with 15 bases separating them. This CDR3 region has 17 residues. The CDR3 DNA reads TGTGCCAGCAGTAACCAGCTTACAAGTTCTGGGGCCAACGTCCTGACTTTC. It codes for CASSNQLTSSGANVLTF.

This chain joins TRBV9 and TRBJ2-2; no definite D call. Germline CDR1 SGDLS, CDR2 YYNGEE. The V end lost 4 bases, the J end lost 2 bases, and 15 bases lay between the germline ends. The CDR3 spans 16 residues. CDR3 in amino acids: CASSTSTSPNTGELFF. The CDR3, as DNA: TGTGCCAGCAGCACGAGCACCTCTCCAAACACCGGGGAGCTGTTTTTT.

The rearrangement uses TRBV7-2 and TRBJ2-1; a possible D gene is TRBD2 (6 bases). Germline lookup yields CDR1 SGHTA and CDR2 FQGNSA. Deletions cut 5 bases from V and 7 bases from J, with 15 bases between. The CDR3 runs to 14 residues. For the CDR3, the DNA is TGTGCCAGCAGCACCCGCGGGGCCTTGAATGAGCAGTTCTTC. It translates to CASSTRGALNEQFF. The full variable domain, with the rest looked up from reference TRBV7-2 and TRBJ2-1, is GAGVSQSPSNKVTEKGKDVELRCDPISGHTALYWYRQSLGQGLEFLIYFQGNSAPDKSGLPSDRFSAERTGGSVSTLTIQRTQQEDSAVYLCASSTRGALNEQFFGPGTRLTVL.

This clonotype has only a few counts. The chain combines TRBV9 with TRBJ2-7; TRBD2 might be the D (5 bases). Germline CDR1 is SGDLS and CDR2 is YYNGEE. The CDR3 runs 16 residues. V lost 4 bases and J 2 bases, leaving 19 bases between the germline ends. In DNA, the CDR3 is TGTGCCAGCAGCTTAAGTCCCTTTCCGGGGACCTACGAGCAGTACTTC. Translating it yields CASSLSPFPGTYEQYF.

Many counts were recorded for this clonotype. The gene calls are TRBV7-2 and TRBJ1-2; D might be TRBD1 (6 bases). The CDR3 has 13 residues. Trimming left V 1 base short and J 4 bases short, with 7 bases between. The V gene's germline CDR1 is SGHTA and CDR2 FQGNSA. CDR3 sequence: CASSLVDSYGYTF. The CDR3 bases are TGTGCCAGCAGCTTAGTGGACAGCTATGGCTACACCTTC.

A few counts support this clonotype. The chain links TRBV5-5 to TRBJ2-2; D gene uncertain. CDR1 and CDR2 (germline): SGHKS, YYEKEE (reference sequence). Trimming took off 5 bases at V and 6 bases at J, with 8 bases between the two ends. This CDR3 contains 12 residues. The CDR3 loop reads CASSYNAGELFF. Written as DNA, the CDR3 is TGTGCCAGCAGTTACAATGCCGGGGAGCTGTTTTTT. Complete variable domain (other parts from reference TRBV5-5 and TRBJ2-2): DAGVTQSPTHLIKTRGQQVTLRCSPISGHKSVSWYQQVLGQGPQFIFQYYEKEERGRGNFPDRFSARQFPNYSSELNVNALLLGDSALYLCASSYNAGELFFGEGSRLTVL.

This clonotype appeared a few times. The V gene is TRBV12-3 or TRBV12-4, the J gene TRBJ2-1, with D hard to call. The CDR3 extends over 15 amino acids. V was clipped by 2 bases and J by 3 bases, with 11 bases between them. The CDR3, as DNA: TGTGCCAGCAGTTTAACAGTCGACGGCTACAATGAGCAGTTCTTC. Protein: CASSLTVDGYNEQFF.

This clonotype was observed a handful of times. The rearrangement joins TRBV5-1 to TRBJ2-2; 9 bases match TRBD1. The V and J ends lost 3 bases and 4 bases, in that order; junction bases with no gene match: 4. The V gene's germline CDR1 is SGHRS and CDR2 YFSETQ. The CDR3 is 15 residues long. In DNA form, the CDR3 reads TGCGCCAGCAGCTCGGACAGGGGAAGCACCGGGGAGCTGTTTTTT. It translates to CASSSDRGSTGELFF.

This clonotype occurred once. This sequence joins TRBV5-6 and TRBJ1-2; D remains unclear. CDR3 length: 13 residues. In germline, CDR1 is SGHDT, CDR2 YYEEEE. V lost 3 bases and J 8 bases, leaving 14 bases between the germline ends. The CDR3 DNA follows: TGTGCCAGCAGCTCCCTCTCGAGTATCGGCTACACCTTC. It codes for CASSSLSSIGYTF.

The genes are TRBV6-5 and TRBJ2-2, with TRBD2 identical over 7 bases. This CDR3 comprises 16 residues. Germline CDR1 MNHEY, CDR2 SVGAGI. The J segment lost 1 base and the V segment lost 0 bases, leaving 2 bases of the junction unmatched. Here the CDR3 DNA reads TGTGCCAGCAGTTACTCCCCTAGCGGGAACACCGGGGAGCTGTTTTTT. This sequence encodes CASSYSPSGNTGELFF.

This clonotype was observed a handful of times. The chain links TRBV7-2 to TRBJ2-1, with 8 bases that match TRBD2. Germline V CDR1 and CDR2: SGHTA, FQGNSA. The ends lost 8 bases at V and 6 bases at J; junction bases unmatched: 3. The CDR3 runs 12 residues. CDR3 DNA: TGTGCCAGCGAACGGGGGGGCAATGAGCAGTTCTTC. Encoded protein: CASERGGNEQFF.

This clonotype was found many times. The chain employs TRBV6-1 and TRBJ1-1; D uncertain. Per germline, CDR1 MNHNS and CDR2 SASEGT. This CDR3 region has 14 residues. With 6 bases removed from V and 5 bases from J, the gap between germline ends came to 16 bases. CDR3 coding DNA: TGTGCCAGCAGCCCCGTAGGCGGAGTTACTGAAGCTTTCTTT. Protein: CASSPVGGVTEAFF.

This clonotype was picked up many times. This chain uses TRBV12-3 or TRBV12-4 with TRBJ2-2; TRBD1 matches 11 bases. The ends lost 5 bases at V and 6 bases at J; junction bases unmatched: 5. The CDR3 consists of 15 residues. Written as DNA, the CDR3 is TGTGCCAGCAGTCTCGGGGACAGGGGGGCCGGGGAGCTGTTTTTT. Its protein product is CASSLGDRGAGELFF.

This clonotype was counted many times. The V and J genes are TRBV27 and TRBJ1-1; TRBD1 matches 11 bases. In germline, CDR1 is MNHEY, CDR2 SMNVEV (reference sequence). V dropped 5 bases and J dropped 5; count of bases not matched to a gene: 7. This CDR3 has 15 residues. The CDR3 sequence: CASSPLGTGGTEAFF. The DNA of the CDR3 is TGTGCCAGCAGTCCACTCGGGACAGGGGGAACTGAAGCTTTCTTT.

This clonotype was detected a few times. This rearrangement joins TRBV24-1 to TRBJ2-2; 8 bases match TRBD2. The CDR3 consists of 15 residues. CDR1 and CDR2 from the germline V gene are KGHDR and SFDVKD. J lost 5 bases, V lost 11 bases, and 12 bases had no gene match. The CDR3 region has the DNA TGTGCCATCTCGGGGGGGCGAGGTGTGACCGGGGAGCTGTTTTTT. This translates into CAISGGRGVTGELFF.

This clonotype was seen a handful of times. This CDR3 reads CASSQGTGITSNYGYTF. CDR3 coding DNA: TGTGCCAGCAGCCAGGGGACAGGGATTACTTCTAACTATGGCTACACCTTC. This sequence joins TRBV7-9 and TRBJ1-2; 9 nucleotides line up with TRBD1. The CDR3 runs to 17 residues. The V gene end was trimmed by 5 bases and the J gene end by 0 bases; junction bases not matched to a gene: 10. In germline, CDR1 is SEHNR, CDR2 FQNEAQ (reference sequence).

This sequence joins TRBV6-2 or TRBV6-3 and TRBJ2-7; 12 bases align to TRBD2. The CDR3 totals 15 residues. V gave up 5 bases and J gave up 6 bases; unmatched junction bases: 8. Germline V CDR1 and CDR2: MNHEY, SVGEGT. In nucleotides, the CDR3 is TGTGCCAGCAGTGAAGATCCTAGCGGGGGGGCCGAGCAGTACTTC. Translating it yields CASSEDPSGGAEQYF.

This rearrangement joins TRBV6-5 to TRBJ1-4; D might be TRBD1 (5 bases). Trimming removed 0 bases at V and 8 bases at J, with 22 bases between. The germline CDR1 and CDR2 sequences are MNHEY and SVGAGI. CDR3 size: 18 residues. The CDR3 reads CASSYSVGAGNAREKLFF. CDR3 nucleotide sequence: TGTGCCAGCAGTTACTCTGTGGGCGCAGGGAATGCACGGGAAAAACTGTTTTTT.

This clonotype was counted between two and nine times. The chain has TRBV20-1 and TRBJ2-7; 7 bases are a match to TRBD1. Germline V gene sequence: CDR1 DFQATT, CDR2 SNEGSKA (reference sequence). J was trimmed by 3 bases and V by 4 bases; bases with no gene match: 9. This CDR3 has 14 residues. DNA of the CDR3: TGCAGTGCTAAGGGGGCCCGGGCTGTCTACGAGCAGTACTTC. This codes for CSAKGARAVYEQYF.

The chain links TRBV3-1 to TRBJ2-2, with TRBD1 identical over 8 bases. CDR1 is LGHDT and CDR2 is YNNKEL in the germline V gene (reference sequence). This CDR3 is built from 17 residues. With 4 bases clipped from V and 5 bases from J, the junction kept 12 bases outside the gene matches. CDR3 coding DNA: TGTGCCAGCAGCCTCGGTTCAGGGGGCCGAGGGACCGGGGAGCTGTTTTTT. Translating it yields CASSLGSGGRGTGELFF.

A note on this clonotype: This could be a read error, since a much larger clone is one nucleotide away. The J gene is TRBJ2-7, the V gene TRBV10-2, with 7 bases lining up with TRBD2. The CDR3 has 14 amino acids. CDR1 is WSHSY, CDR2 SAAADI, per germline. In DNA, the CDR3 is TGCGCCGGCAGTGTGGCGGGAGACACCTACGAGCAGTACTTC. This gives the protein CAGSVAGDTYEQYF.

V is TRBV7-2 and J is TRBJ1-6, with D possibly being TRBD1 (6 bases). V was pared by 8 bases and J by 11 bases, with 19 bases between. Germline V CDR1 and CDR2: SGHTA, FQGNSA. This CDR3 spans 14 amino acids. The CDR3 here is CASSWTDSTAPLHF. Written as DNA, the CDR3 is TGTGCCAGCTCTTGGACAGACTCAACGGCACCCCTCCACTTT.

This clonotype was observed a few times. J is TRBJ1-2 and V is TRBV28; D is ambiguous. Per the germline V gene, CDR1 is MDHEN and CDR2 is SYDVKM. The CDR3 runs to 14 residues. The V end was cut by 5 bases, the J end by 2 bases, with 12 bases between. Here the CDR3 DNA reads TGTGCCAGCAGTACCCCGGCGGGAAACTATGGCTACACCTTC. It codes for CASSTPAGNYGYTF.

This clonotype has only a few counts. V usage is TRBV27 and J usage is TRBJ2-2, with 10 bases matching TRBD2. The V and J ends lost 6 bases and 0 bases, in that order; junction bases with no gene match: 7. The CDR3 extends over 17 amino acids. Germline V gene sequence: CDR1 MNHEY, CDR2 SMNVEV (reference sequence). The CDR3 spells CASRLRTSGSNTGELFF. The CDR3 DNA reads as TGTGCCAGCAGACTCCGGACTAGCGGCTCGAACACCGGGGAGCTGTTTTTT.

This clonotype was counted ten times or more. The rearrangement uses TRBV20-1 and TRBJ2-5; 7 bases are a match to TRBD1. Trimming took 2 bases from V and 2 from J; bases not matched to a gene: 14. This CDR3 contains 17 residues. Germline lookup yields CDR1 DFQATT and CDR2 SNEGSKA (reference sequence). This CDR3 is CSARLHDGTGVQETQYF. The CDR3 DNA sequence: TGCAGTGCTAGATTACACGACGGTACAGGGGTACAAGAGACCCAGTACTTC.

The gene calls are TRBV7-3 and TRBJ2-1; the match to TRBD2 covers 7 bases. The V gene's germline CDR1 is SGHTA and CDR2 FQGTGA. V lost 4 bases, J lost 7 bases, and 10 bases stayed unmatched. The CDR3 runs 15 residues. CDR3 sequence (DNA): TGTGCCAGCAGCTCTAACACGGGAGGTCTGAATGAGCAGTTCTTC. It is translated as CASSSNTGGLNEQFF.

Regarding this clonotype: This clone may be a read error of a much larger clone one base away. CDR3 sequence reads: CSANGVVETQYF. In DNA form, the CDR3 reads TGCAGTGCTAACGGGGTGGTAGAGACCCAGTACTTC. The V and J genes are TRBV20-1 and TRBJ2-5; weak D call: TRBD2 (5 bases). The V end was cut by 4 bases, the J end by 4 bases, with 10 bases between. Germline values: CDR1 DFQATT, CDR2 SNEGSKA (reference sequence). CDR3 length equals 12 residues.

The chain uses TRBV9 and TRBJ2-7; 12 bases are a match to TRBD2. The CDR3 loop spans 18 amino acids. V dropped 4 bases and J dropped 0; count of bases not matched to a gene: 11. From germline, CDR1 is SGDLS and CDR2 YYNGEE. CDR3 in DNA: TGTGCCAGCAGCCCTAGAAAATCGACTAGCGGGGGCTCCTACGAGCAGTACTTC. This codes for CASSPRKSTSGGSYEQYF.

This clonotype appeared once. The chain is built from TRBV19 and TRBJ2-2, with TRBD2 matching 9 bases. CDR1 and CDR2 from the germline V gene are LNHDA and SQIVND (reference sequence). After removal of 6 bases from V and 7 bases from J, the junction contained 6 bases not matched to a gene. The CDR3 is made up of 14 amino acids. Here the CDR3 reads CASRRTSAGGELFF. The CDR3 region has the DNA TGTGCCAGTAGGCGGACTAGCGCGGGCGGGGAGCTGTTTTTT.

This chain connects TRBV7-9 to TRBJ2-2, with D tentatively TRBD1 (6 bases). Per the germline V gene, CDR1 is SEHNR and CDR2 is FQNEAQ (reference sequence). Trimming removed 5 bases at V and 4 bases at J, with 11 bases between. The CDR3 spans 14 residues. DNA of the CDR3: TGTGCCAGCAGCGGGGGCCCCTCCACCGGGGAGCTGTTTTTT. It translates to CASSGGPSTGELFF.